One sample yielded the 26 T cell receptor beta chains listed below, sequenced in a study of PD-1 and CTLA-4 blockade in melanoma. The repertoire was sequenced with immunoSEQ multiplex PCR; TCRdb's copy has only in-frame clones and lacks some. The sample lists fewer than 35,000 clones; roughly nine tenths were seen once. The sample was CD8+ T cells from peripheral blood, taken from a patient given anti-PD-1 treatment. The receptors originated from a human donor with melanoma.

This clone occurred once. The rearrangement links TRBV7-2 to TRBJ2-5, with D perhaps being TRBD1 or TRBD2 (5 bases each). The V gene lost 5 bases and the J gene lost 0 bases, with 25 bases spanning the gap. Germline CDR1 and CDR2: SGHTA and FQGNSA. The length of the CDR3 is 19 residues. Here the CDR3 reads CASSTETAVDGAYQETQYF. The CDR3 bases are TGTGCCAGCAGCACAGAAACCGCGGTTGACGGGGCCTACCAAGAGACCCAGTACTTC. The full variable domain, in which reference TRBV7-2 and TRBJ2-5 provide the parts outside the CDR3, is GAGVSQSPSNKVTEKGKDVELRCDPISGHTALYWYRQSLGQGLEFLIYFQGNSAPDKSGLPSDRFSAERTGGSVSTLTIQRTQQEDSAVYLCASSTETAVDGAYQETQYFGPGTRLLVL.

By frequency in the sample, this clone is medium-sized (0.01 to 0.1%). DNA of the CDR3: TGTGCCTGGAGTGTAAAAAGCGGGGAGACCCAGTACTTC. It encodes CAWSVKSGETQYF. This chain joins TRBV30 and TRBJ2-5; a weak D match, TRBD2 (6 bases). The germline V gene encodes CDR1 GTSNPN and CDR2 SVGIG (reference sequence). The CDR3 length is 13 residues. V was shortened by 0 bases and J by 5 bases, with 10 bases between the two germline ends. Supplemented by reference TRBV30 and TRBJ2-5, the full variable domain reads SQTIHQWPATLVQPVGSPLSLECTVEGTSNPNLYWYRQAAGRGLQLLFYSVGIGQISSEVPQNLSASRPQDRQFILSSKKLLLSDSGFYLCAWSVKSGETQYFGPGTRLLVL.

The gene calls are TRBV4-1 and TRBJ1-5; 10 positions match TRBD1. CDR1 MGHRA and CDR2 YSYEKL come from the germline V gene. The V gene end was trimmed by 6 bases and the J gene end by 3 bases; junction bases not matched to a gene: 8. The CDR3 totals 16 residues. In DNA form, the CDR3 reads TGCGCCAGCAGATCAAGGGACAGGGGACCCAATCAGCCCCAGCATTTT. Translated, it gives CASRSRDRGPNQPQHF.

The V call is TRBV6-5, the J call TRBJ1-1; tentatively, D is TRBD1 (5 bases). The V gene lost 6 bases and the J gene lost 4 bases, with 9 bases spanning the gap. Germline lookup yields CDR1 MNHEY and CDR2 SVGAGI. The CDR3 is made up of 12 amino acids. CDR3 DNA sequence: TGTGCCAGCAGCGTGGGGGGCACTGAAGCTTTCTTT. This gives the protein CASSVGGTEAFF.

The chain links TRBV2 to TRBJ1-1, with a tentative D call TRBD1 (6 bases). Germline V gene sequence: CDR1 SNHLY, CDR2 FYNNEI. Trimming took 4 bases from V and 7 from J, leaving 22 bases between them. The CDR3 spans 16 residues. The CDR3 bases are TGTGCCAGCAGTGGGGGTCAGGGGTTTAAGAGGGTTGAAGCTTTCTTT. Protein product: CASSGGQGFKRVEAFF.

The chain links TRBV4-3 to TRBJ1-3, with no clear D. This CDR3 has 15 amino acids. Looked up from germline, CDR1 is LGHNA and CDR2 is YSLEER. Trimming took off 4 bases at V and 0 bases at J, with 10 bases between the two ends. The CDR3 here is CASSPGRFSGNTIYF. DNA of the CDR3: TGCGCCAGCAGCCCTGGACGGTTCTCTGGAAACACCATATATTTT.

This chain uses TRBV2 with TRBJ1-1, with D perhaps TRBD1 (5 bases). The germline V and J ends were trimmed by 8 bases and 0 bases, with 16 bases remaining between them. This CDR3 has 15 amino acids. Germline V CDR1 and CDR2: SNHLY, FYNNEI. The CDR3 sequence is CASQGDGFMNTEAFF. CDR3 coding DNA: TGTGCCAGCCAGGGAGACGGATTCATGAACACTGAAGCTTTCTTT.

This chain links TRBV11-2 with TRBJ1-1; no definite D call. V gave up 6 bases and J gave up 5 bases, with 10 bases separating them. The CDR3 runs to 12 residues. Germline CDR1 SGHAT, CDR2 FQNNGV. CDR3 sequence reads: CASSPLGTEAFF. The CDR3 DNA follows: TGTGCCAGCAGTCCCCTGGGGACTGAAGCTTTCTTT.

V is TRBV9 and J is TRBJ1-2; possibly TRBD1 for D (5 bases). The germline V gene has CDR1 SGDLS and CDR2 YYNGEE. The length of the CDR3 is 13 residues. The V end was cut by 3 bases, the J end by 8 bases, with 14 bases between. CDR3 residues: CASSAQGYDGYTF. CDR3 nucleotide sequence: TGTGCCAGCAGCGCCCAGGGCTACGACGGCTACACCTTC.

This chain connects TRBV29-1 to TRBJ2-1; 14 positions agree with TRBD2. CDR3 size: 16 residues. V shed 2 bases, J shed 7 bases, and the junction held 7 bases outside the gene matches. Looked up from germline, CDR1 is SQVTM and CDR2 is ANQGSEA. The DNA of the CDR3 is TGCAGCGTTGAAAGACTAGCGGGGGGGTTTTTAAATGAGCAGTTCTTC. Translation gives CSVERLAGGFLNEQFF.

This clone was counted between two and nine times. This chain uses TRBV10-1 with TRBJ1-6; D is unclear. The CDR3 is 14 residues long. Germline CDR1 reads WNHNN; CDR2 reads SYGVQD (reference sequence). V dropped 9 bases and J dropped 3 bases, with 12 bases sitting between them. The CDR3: CASTEGIYNSPLHF. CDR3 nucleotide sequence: TGCGCCAGTACCGAGGGAATCTATAATTCACCCCTCCACTTT.

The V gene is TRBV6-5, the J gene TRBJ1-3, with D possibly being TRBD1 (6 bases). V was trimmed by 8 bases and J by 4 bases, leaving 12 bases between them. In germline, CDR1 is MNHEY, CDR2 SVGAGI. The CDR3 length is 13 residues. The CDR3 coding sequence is TGTGCCAGCGCTCTACAGGGAGGAAACACCATATATTTT. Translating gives CASALQGGNTIYF.

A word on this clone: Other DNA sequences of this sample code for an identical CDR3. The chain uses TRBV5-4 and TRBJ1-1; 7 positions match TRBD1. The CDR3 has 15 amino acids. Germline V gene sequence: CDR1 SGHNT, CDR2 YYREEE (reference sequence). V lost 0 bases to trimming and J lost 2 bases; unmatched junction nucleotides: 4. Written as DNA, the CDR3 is TGTGCCAGCAGCTTGGGGACAGGAGGAAACACTGAAGCTTTCTTT. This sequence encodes CASSLGTGGNTEAFF.

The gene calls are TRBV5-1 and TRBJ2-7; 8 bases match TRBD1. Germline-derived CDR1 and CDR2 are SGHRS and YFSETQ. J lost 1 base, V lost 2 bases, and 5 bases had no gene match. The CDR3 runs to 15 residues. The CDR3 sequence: CASSLWTGRSYEQYF. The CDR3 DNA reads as TGCGCCAGCAGCTTATGGACAGGGAGGTCCTACGAGCAGTACTTC. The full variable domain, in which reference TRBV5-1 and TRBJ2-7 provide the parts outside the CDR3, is KAGVTQTPRYLIKTRGQQVTLSCSPISGHRSVSWYQQTPGQGLQFLFEYFSETQRNKGNFPGRFSGRQFSNSRSEMNVSTLELGDSALYLCASSLWTGRSYEQYFGPGTRLTVT.

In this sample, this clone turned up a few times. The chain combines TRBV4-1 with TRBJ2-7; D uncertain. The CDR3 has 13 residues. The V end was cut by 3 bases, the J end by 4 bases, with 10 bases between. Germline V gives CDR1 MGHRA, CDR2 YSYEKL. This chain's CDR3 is CASSHQPSYEQYF. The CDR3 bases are TGCGCCAGCAGCCACCAACCAAGTTACGAGCAGTACTTC.

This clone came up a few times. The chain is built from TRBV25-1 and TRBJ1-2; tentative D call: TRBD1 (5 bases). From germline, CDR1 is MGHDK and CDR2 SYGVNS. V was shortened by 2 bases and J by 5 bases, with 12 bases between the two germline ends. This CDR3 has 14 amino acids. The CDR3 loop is CASSEGRGVYGYTF. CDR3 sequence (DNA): TGTGCCAGCAGTGAAGGGAGGGGCGTTTATGGCTACACCTTC.

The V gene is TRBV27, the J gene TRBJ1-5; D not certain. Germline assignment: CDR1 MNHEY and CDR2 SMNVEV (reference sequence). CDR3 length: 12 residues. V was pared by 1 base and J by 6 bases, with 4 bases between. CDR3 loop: CASSLLGQPQHF. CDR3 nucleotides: TGTGCCAGCAGTTTATTAGGTCAGCCCCAGCATTTT.

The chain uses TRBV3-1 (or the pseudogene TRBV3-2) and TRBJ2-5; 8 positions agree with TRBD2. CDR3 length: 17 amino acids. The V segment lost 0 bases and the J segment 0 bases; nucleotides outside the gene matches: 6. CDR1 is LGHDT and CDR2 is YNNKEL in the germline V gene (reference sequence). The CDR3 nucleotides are TGTGCCAGCAGCCAAGATGAAGGCGGGGGGTACCAAGAGACCCAGTACTTC. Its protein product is CASSQDEGGGYQETQYF.

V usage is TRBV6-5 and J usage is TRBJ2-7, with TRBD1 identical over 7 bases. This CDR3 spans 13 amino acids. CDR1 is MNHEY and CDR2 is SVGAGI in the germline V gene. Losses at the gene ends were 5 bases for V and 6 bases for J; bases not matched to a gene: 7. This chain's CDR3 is CASSQQQGSEQYF. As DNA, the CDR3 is TGTGCCAGCAGTCAACAACAGGGGTCCGAGCAGTACTTC.

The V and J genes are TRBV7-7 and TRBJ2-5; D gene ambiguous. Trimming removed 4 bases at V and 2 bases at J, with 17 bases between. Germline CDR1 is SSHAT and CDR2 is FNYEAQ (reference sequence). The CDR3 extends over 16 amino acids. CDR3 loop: CASSSLKKDGQETQYF. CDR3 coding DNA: TGTGCCAGCAGCTCCCTAAAGAAGGACGGACAAGAGACCCAGTACTTC.

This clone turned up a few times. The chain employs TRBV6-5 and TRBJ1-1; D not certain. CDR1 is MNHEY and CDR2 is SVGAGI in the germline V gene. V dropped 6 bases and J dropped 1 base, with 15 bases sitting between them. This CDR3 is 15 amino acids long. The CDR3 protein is CASRGARRSNTEAFF. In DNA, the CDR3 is TGTGCCAGCAGGGGCGCACGGAGGTCGAACACTGAAGCTTTCTTT.

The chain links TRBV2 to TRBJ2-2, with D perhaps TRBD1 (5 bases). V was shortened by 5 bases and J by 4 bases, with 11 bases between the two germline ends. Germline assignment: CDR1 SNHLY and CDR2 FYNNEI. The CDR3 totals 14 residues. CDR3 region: CASSPGLTTGELFF. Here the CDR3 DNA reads TGTGCCAGCAGTCCAGGGTTGACCACCGGGGAGCTGTTTTTT.

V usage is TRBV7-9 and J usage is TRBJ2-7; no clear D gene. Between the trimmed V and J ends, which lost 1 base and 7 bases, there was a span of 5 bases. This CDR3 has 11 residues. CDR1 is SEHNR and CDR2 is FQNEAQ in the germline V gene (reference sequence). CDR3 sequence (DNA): TGTGCCAGCAGCTTAGTCGAGGAGCAGTACTTC. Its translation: CASSLVEEQYF.

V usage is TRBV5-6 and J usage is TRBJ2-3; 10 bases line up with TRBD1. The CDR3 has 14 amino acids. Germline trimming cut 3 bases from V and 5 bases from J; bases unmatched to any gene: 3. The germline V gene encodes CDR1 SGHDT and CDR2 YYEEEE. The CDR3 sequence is CASSSGQGIDTQYF. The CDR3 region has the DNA TGTGCCAGCAGCTCGGGACAGGGGATAGATACGCAGTATTTT.

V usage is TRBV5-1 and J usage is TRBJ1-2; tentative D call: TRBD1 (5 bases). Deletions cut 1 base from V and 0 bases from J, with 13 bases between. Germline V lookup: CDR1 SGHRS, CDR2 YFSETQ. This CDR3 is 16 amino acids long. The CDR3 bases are TGCGCCAGCAGCTTGAGCGAGGGGCGATCTAACTATGGCTACACCTTC. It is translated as CASSLSEGRSNYGYTF.

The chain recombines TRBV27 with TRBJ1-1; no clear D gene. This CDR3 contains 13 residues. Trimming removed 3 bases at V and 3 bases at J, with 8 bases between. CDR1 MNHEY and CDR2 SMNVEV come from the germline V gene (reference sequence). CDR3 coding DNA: TGTGCCAGCAGTTTCGGGAAGGACACTGAAGCTTTCTTT. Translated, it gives CASSFGKDTEAFF.